These T cell receptor beta chains were read from a single sample in a study of somatic mutations in cytotoxic T cells in rheumatoid arthritis. Assay: immunoSEQ multiplex PCR; the TCRdb copy retains only in-frame clones and omits some. The repertoire holds 15,000 to 20,000 clones, 70% to 75% seen once, with 13% to 15% in the top ten. The sequenced sample consisted of CD8+ T cells sorted from blood. Receptors were obtained from an adult with rheumatoid arthritis. CDR3s include the opening cysteine and the closing phenylalanine or tryptophan. The D gene is left open where the match is weak. Rows may omit the clone size; those that give it use once, few, many or a size class.

v_call: TRBV29-1; j_call: TRBJ2-6; clone_size: NA; d_call: NA; cdr3_aa: CSVSSSGANVLTF; cdr3_nt: TGCAGCGTGAGCAGCTCTGGGGCCAACGTCCTGACTTTC
v_call: TRBV7-9; j_call: TRBJ2-2; clone_size: NA; d_call: NA; cdr3_aa: CASTHLANGELFF; cdr3_nt: TGTGCCAGCACCCACCTAGCTAACGGGGAGCTGTTTTTT
v_call: TRBV13; j_call: TRBJ2-3; clone_size: NA; d_call: TRBD2; cdr3_aa: CASSFQTSEDTDTQYF; cdr3_nt: TGTGCCAGCAGCTTCCAGACTAGCGAGGACACAGATACGCAGTATTTT
v_call: TRBV28; j_call: TRBJ2-1; clone_size: NA; d_call: NA; cdr3_aa: CASIKGLGDSYNEQFF; cdr3_nt: TGTGCCAGCATTAAAGGGTTGGGAGACTCCTACAATGAGCAGTTCTTC
v_call: TRBV10-1; j_call: TRBJ2-7; clone_size: few; d_call: NA; cdr3_aa: CASSEGQGGYEQYF; cdr3_nt: TGCGCCAGCAGTGAAGGGCAGGGTGGCTACGAGCAGTACTTC
v_call: TRBV6-6; j_call: TRBJ1-1; clone_size: once; d_call: NA; cdr3_aa: CASSRSGGGTEAFF; cdr3_nt: TGTGCCAGCAGTCGTTCGGGGGGAGGCACTGAAGCTTTCTTT
v_call: TRBV9; j_call: TRBJ1-1; clone_size: NA; d_call: NA; cdr3_aa: CASSVGGGTNTEAFF; cdr3_nt: TGTGCCAGCAGCGTAGGAGGGGGGACGAACACTGAAGCTTTCTTT
v_call: TRBV6-1; j_call: TRBJ1-1; clone_size: few; d_call: NA; cdr3_aa: CASRLSNTEAFF; cdr3_nt: TGTGCCAGCCGTTTGTCGAACACTGAAGCTTTCTTT
v_call: TRBV10-1; j_call: TRBJ2-4; clone_size: NA; d_call: NA; cdr3_aa: CASSRRDF; cdr3_nt: TGCGCCAGCAGCAGACGGGACTTC
v_call: TRBV6-5; j_call: TRBJ1-5; clone_size: NA; d_call: NA; cdr3_aa: CASSHREYQHF; cdr3_nt: TGTGCCAGCAGCCACAGGGAGTACCAGCATTTT
v_call: TRBV19; j_call: TRBJ1-5; clone_size: few; d_call: TRBD1; cdr3_aa: CASSVRDRGQPQHF; cdr3_nt: TGTGCCAGTAGTGTCCGGGACAGGGGACAGCCCCAGCATTTT
v_call: TRBV5-4; j_call: TRBJ2-5; clone_size: NA; d_call: NA; cdr3_aa: CASSWEGRDTQETQYF; cdr3_nt: TGTGCCAGCAGCTGGGAGGGGCGGGACACCCAAGAGACCCAGTACTTC
v_call: TRBV6-5; j_call: TRBJ2-7; clone_size: once; d_call: TRBD1; cdr3_aa: CASSYGTGALEQYF; cdr3_nt: TGTGCCAGCAGTTATGGGACAGGGGCCTTGGAGCAGTACTTC
v_call: TRBV9; j_call: TRBJ2-3; clone_size: NA; d_call: NA; cdr3_aa: CASSVGGGFTDTQYF; cdr3_nt: TGTGCCAGCAGCGTAGGGGGGGGCTTCACAGATACGCAGTATTTT
v_call: TRBV11-2; j_call: TRBJ2-7; clone_size: NA; d_call: TRBD1; cdr3_aa: CASSLEGQGYYEQYF; cdr3_nt: TGTGCCAGCAGCTTAGAGGGACAGGGTTACTACGAGCAGTACTTC
v_call: TRBV5-1; j_call: TRBJ2-6; clone_size: NA; d_call: NA; cdr3_aa: CASSFDAGANVLTF; cdr3_nt: TGCGCCAGCAGCTTCGACGCTGGGGCCAACGTCCTGACTTTC
v_call: TRBV4-1; j_call: TRBJ1-5; clone_size: NA; d_call: TRBD1; cdr3_aa: CASSQGAGGVSNQPQHF; cdr3_nt: TGCGCCAGCAGCCAAGGGGCAGGGGGTGTTAGCAATCAGCCCCAGCATTTT
v_call: TRBV4-1; j_call: TRBJ2-1; clone_size: few; d_call: NA; cdr3_aa: CASSLWGRDNEQFF; cdr3_nt: TGCGCCAGCAGCCTTTGGGGACGGGACAATGAGCAGTTCTTC
v_call: TRBV5-4; j_call: TRBJ1-2; clone_size: NA; d_call: NA; cdr3_aa: CASSPLEGQGYTF; cdr3_nt: TGTGCCAGCAGCCCCCTTGAGGGGCAAGGCTACACCTTC
v_call: TRBV4-2; j_call: TRBJ2-1; clone_size: NA; d_call: NA; cdr3_aa: CASSQGNEQFF; cdr3_nt: TGTGCCAGCAGCCAAGGCAATGAGCAGTTCTTC
v_call: TRBV27; j_call: TRBJ2-7; clone_size: NA; d_call: NA; cdr3_aa: CASSPDSFEQYF; cdr3_nt: TGTGCCAGCAGTCCTGACAGCTTCGAGCAGTACTTC
v_call: TRBV29-1; j_call: TRBJ2-7; clone_size: NA; d_call: NA; cdr3_aa: CSVHLEGGSYEQYF; cdr3_nt: TGCAGCGTCCACCTAGAGGGCGGATCCTACGAGCAGTACTTC
v_call: TRBV9; j_call: TRBJ2-2; clone_size: few; d_call: NA; cdr3_aa: CASRGANTGELFF; cdr3_nt: TGTGCCAGTCGGGGCGCGAACACCGGGGAGCTGTTTTTT
v_call: TRBV30; j_call: TRBJ2-7; clone_size: NA; d_call: NA; cdr3_aa: CAWSVSAGAYEQYF; cdr3_nt: TGTGCCTGGAGTGTAAGTGCAGGGGCCTACGAGCAGTACTTC
v_call: TRBV28; j_call: TRBJ2-7; clone_size: NA; d_call: NA; cdr3_aa: CASSFTGPDYEQYF; cdr3_nt: TGTGCCAGCAGTTTCACAGGGCCTGACTACGAGCAGTACTTC
v_call: TRBV5-1; j_call: TRBJ2-1; clone_size: medium-sized; d_call: NA; cdr3_aa: CASSLGLGYKRYNEQFF; cdr3_nt: TGCGCCAGCAGCTTGGGACTAGGTTATAAGCGGTACAATGAGCAGTTCTTC
v_call: TRBV20-1; j_call: TRBJ2-3; clone_size: NA; d_call: NA; cdr3_aa: CSAVESTQYF; cdr3_nt: TGCAGTGCTGTAGAAAGTACGCAGTATTTT
v_call: TRBV9; j_call: TRBJ2-7; clone_size: NA; d_call: TRBD1; cdr3_aa: CASSDGTGGHYEQYF; cdr3_nt: TGTGCCAGCAGCGACGGGACAGGGGGCCACTACGAGCAGTACTTC
v_call: TRBV14; j_call: TRBJ2-7; clone_size: NA; d_call: TRBD1; cdr3_aa: CASRPLGGQGGNYEQYF; cdr3_nt: TGTGCCAGCAGGCCTTTAGGCGGACAGGGGGGAAACTACGAGCAGTACTTC
v_call: TRBV2; j_call: TRBJ2-3; clone_size: NA; d_call: NA; cdr3_aa: CASSEVTQYF; cdr3_nt: TGTGCCAGCAGTGAGGTTACGCAGTATTTT
v_call: TRBV14; j_call: TRBJ1-6; clone_size: NA; d_call: TRBD1; cdr3_aa: CASSQGLYRGTRNSPLHF; cdr3_nt: TGTGCCAGCAGCCAAGGGTTATACAGGGGAACGAGGAATTCACCCCTCCACTTT
v_call: TRBV5-4; j_call: TRBJ1-5; clone_size: NA; d_call: NA; cdr3_aa: CASSLGTASNQPQHF; cdr3_nt: TGTGCCAGCAGCTTGGGGACAGCGAGCAATCAGCCCCAGCATTTT
v_call: TRBV11-2; j_call: TRBJ2-7; clone_size: few; d_call: NA; cdr3_aa: CASSLSGYYEQYF; cdr3_nt: TGTGCCAGCAGCCTGAGCGGGTACTACGAGCAGTACTTC
v_call: TRBV14; j_call: TRBJ2-7; clone_size: NA; d_call: NA; cdr3_aa: CASSQGWVSPYEQYF; cdr3_nt: TGTGCCAGCAGCCAAGGTTGGGTTAGCCCCTACGAGCAGTACTTC
v_call: TRBV27; j_call: TRBJ2-3; clone_size: NA; d_call: NA; cdr3_aa: CASSLWRTDTQYF; cdr3_nt: TGTGCCAGCAGTTTATGGCGCACAGATACGCAGTATTTT
v_call: TRBV20-1; j_call: TRBJ2-7; clone_size: few; d_call: NA; cdr3_aa: CSEERQYEQYF; cdr3_nt: TGCAGTGAAGAGCGCCAATACGAGCAGTACTTC
v_call: TRBV19; j_call: TRBJ2-3; clone_size: NA; d_call: TRBD2; cdr3_aa: CASSFWLAGFSTDTQYF; cdr3_nt: TGTGCCAGTAGTTTCTGGCTAGCGGGCTTTAGCACAGATACGCAGTATTTT
v_call: TRBV9; j_call: TRBJ2-1; clone_size: NA; d_call: TRBD2; cdr3_aa: CASSVPGDYYNEQFF; cdr3_nt: TGTGCCAGCAGCGTACCTGGGGACTACTACAATGAGCAGTTCTTC
v_call: TRBV5-5; j_call: TRBJ2-7; clone_size: NA; d_call: NA; cdr3_aa: CASSLGGYEQYF; cdr3_nt: TGTGCCAGCAGCTTGGGGGGTTACGAGCAGTACTTC
v_call: TRBV5-4; j_call: TRBJ2-5; clone_size: NA; d_call: TRBD2; cdr3_aa: CASSLWREEETQYF; cdr3_nt: TGTGCCAGCAGCTTGTGGCGGGAGGAAGAGACCCAGTACTTC
v_call: TRBV5-6; j_call: TRBJ2-5; clone_size: NA; d_call: NA; cdr3_aa: CASSLAGGQETQYF; cdr3_nt: TGTGCCAGCAGCTTGGCTGGAGGACAAGAGACCCAGTACTTC
v_call: TRBV5-3; j_call: TRBJ2-7; clone_size: NA; d_call: NA; cdr3_aa: CARSFRDGYEQYF; cdr3_nt: TGTGCCAGAAGCTTCAGGGACGGCTACGAGCAGTACTTC
v_call: TRBV15; j_call: TRBJ2-1; clone_size: NA; d_call: TRBD1; cdr3_aa: CATRLDRGHNEQFF; cdr3_nt: TGTGCCACCAGACTGGACAGGGGCCACAATGAGCAGTTCTTC
v_call: TRBV4-1; j_call: TRBJ1-2; clone_size: few; d_call: NA; cdr3_aa: CASSSRVYYGYTF; cdr3_nt: TGCGCCAGCTCGAGCCGGGTGTACTATGGCTACACCTTC
v_call: TRBV4-1; j_call: TRBJ1-1; clone_size: NA; d_call: NA; cdr3_aa: CASSQGRQGWVNTEAFF; cdr3_nt: TGCGCCAGCAGCCAAGGGAGGCAGGGGTGGGTGAACACTGAAGCTTTCTTT
v_call: TRBV7-9; j_call: TRBJ1-4; clone_size: NA; d_call: NA; cdr3_aa: CASSYQEEGEKLFF; cdr3_nt: TGTGCCAGCAGCTACCAGGAAGAGGGAGAAAAACTGTTTTTT
v_call: TRBV7-9; j_call: TRBJ2-6; clone_size: NA; d_call: NA; cdr3_aa: CASSGGTPDAPGANVLTF; cdr3_nt: TGTGCCAGCAGCGGCGGGACCCCGGACGCCCCTGGGGCCAACGTCCTGACTTTC
v_call: TRBV2; j_call: TRBJ2-7; clone_size: NA; d_call: NA; cdr3_aa: CASSVGGGWYEQYF; cdr3_nt: TGTGCCAGCAGTGTGGGGGGAGGATGGTACGAGCAGTACTTC
v_call: TRBV4-1; j_call: TRBJ1-6; clone_size: NA; d_call: NA; cdr3_aa: CASRGGSSYNSPLHF; cdr3_nt: TGCGCCAGCCGGGGGGGTAGCTCCTATAATTCACCCCTCCACTTT
v_call: TRBV7-9; j_call: TRBJ1-4; clone_size: once; d_call: NA; cdr3_aa: CASSFPTRAVANEKLFF; cdr3_nt: TGTGCCAGCAGCTTTCCCACCCGGGCGGTGGCTAATGAAAAACTGTTTTTT
v_call: TRBV27; j_call: TRBJ1-4; clone_size: NA; d_call: NA; cdr3_aa: CASSLVGSKEKLFF; cdr3_nt: TGTGCCAGCAGTTTAGTTGGAAGTAAAGAAAAACTGTTTTTT
v_call: TRBV30; j_call: TRBJ2-3; clone_size: NA; d_call: NA; cdr3_aa: CAWSVRGSTDTQYF; cdr3_nt: TGTGCCTGGAGTGTAAGGGGGAGCACAGATACGCAGTATTTT
v_call: TRBV7-6; j_call: TRBJ2-1; clone_size: NA; d_call: TRBD2; cdr3_aa: CASSLRLANEQFF; cdr3_nt: TGTGCCAGCAGCTTACGACTAGCAAATGAGCAGTTCTTC
v_call: TRBV28; j_call: TRBJ2-7; clone_size: NA; d_call: NA; cdr3_aa: CASSLHLGAEGSYEQYF; cdr3_nt: TGTGCCAGCAGTCTCCACCTGGGAGCGGAGGGCTCCTACGAGCAGTACTTC
v_call: TRBV19; j_call: TRBJ2-7; clone_size: NA; d_call: TRBD1; cdr3_aa: CASSMSQGAGEQYF; cdr3_nt: TGTGCCAGTAGTATGTCCCAGGGGGCAGGTGAGCAGTACTTC